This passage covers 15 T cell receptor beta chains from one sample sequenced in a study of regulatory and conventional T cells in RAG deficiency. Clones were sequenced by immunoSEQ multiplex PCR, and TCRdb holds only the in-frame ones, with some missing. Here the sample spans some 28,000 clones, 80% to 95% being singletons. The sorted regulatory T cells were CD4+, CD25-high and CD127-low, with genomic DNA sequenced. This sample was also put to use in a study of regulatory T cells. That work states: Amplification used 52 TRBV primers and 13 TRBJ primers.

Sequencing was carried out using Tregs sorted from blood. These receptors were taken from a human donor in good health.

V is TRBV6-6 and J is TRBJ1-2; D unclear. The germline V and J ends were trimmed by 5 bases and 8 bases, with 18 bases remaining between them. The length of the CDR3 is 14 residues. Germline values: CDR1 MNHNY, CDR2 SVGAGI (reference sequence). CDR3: CASSPIRGDFGYTF. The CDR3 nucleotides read TGTGCCAGCAGTCCGATCCGGGGAGATTTCGGCTACACCTTC.

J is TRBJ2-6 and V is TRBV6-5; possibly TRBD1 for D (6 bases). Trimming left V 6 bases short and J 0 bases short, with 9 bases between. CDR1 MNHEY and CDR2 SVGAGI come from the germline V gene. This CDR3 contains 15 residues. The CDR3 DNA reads TGTGCCAGCAGGGACAGTTTCTCTGGGGCCAACGTCCTGACTTTC. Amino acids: CASRDSFSGANVLTF.

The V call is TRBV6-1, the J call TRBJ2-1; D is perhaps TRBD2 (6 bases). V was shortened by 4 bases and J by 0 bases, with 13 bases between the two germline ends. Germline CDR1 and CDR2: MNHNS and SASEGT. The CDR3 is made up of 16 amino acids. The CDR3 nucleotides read TGTGCCAGCAGTGCACGCCTCGGGAGCTCCTACAATGAGCAGTTCTTC. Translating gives CASSARLGSSYNEQFF.

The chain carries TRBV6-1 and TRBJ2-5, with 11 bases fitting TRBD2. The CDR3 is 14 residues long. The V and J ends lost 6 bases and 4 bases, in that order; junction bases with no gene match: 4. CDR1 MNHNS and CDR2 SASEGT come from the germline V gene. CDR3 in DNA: TGTGCCAGCAGAATAGCGGGGGGGCCAGAGACCCAGTACTTC. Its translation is CASRIAGGPETQYF.

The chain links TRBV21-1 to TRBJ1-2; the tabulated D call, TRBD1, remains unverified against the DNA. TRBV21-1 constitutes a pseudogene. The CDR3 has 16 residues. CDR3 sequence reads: CASSPGDGRGDYGYTF. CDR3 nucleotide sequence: TGTGCCAGCAGTCCAGGAGACGGCAGGGGGGACTATGGCTACACCTTC.

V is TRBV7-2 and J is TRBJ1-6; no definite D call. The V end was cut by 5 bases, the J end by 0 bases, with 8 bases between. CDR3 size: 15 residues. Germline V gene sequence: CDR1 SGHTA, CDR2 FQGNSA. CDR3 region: CASSGRSSYNSPLHF. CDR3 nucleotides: TGTGCCAGCAGCGGTAGGAGCTCCTATAATTCACCCCTCCACTTT.

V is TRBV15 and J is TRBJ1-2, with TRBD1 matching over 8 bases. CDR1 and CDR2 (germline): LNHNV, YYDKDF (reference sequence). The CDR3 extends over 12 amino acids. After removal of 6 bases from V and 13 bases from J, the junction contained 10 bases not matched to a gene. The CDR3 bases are TGTGCCACCAGTATAAGGACAGGGCGGGTCACCTTC. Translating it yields CATSIRTGRVTF.

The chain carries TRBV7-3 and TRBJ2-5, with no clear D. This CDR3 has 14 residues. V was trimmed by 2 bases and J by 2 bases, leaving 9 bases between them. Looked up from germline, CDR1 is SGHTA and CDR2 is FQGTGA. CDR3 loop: CASSLSGSQETQYF. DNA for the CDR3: TGTGCCAGCAGCTTATCTGGCAGTCAAGAGACCCAGTACTTC.

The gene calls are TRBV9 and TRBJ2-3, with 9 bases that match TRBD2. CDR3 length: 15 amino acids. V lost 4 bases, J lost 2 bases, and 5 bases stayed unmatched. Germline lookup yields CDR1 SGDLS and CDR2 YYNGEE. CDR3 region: CASSKTSGSTDTQYF. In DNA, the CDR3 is TGTGCCAGCAGCAAGACTAGCGGTTCCACAGATACGCAGTATTTT.

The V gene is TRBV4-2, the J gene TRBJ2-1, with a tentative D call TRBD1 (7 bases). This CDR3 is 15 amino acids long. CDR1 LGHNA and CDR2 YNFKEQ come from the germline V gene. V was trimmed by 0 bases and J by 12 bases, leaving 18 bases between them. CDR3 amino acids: CASSQDLGGGEGQFF. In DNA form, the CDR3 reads TGTGCCAGCAGCCAAGATCTTGGAGGGGGCGAGGGGCAGTTCTTC.

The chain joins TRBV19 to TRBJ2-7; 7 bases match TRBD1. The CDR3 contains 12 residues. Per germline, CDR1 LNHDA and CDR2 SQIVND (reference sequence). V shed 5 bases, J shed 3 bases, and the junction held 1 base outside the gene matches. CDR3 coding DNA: TGTGCCAGTAGTGCAGGGGGCTACGAGCAGTACTTC. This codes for CASSAGGYEQYF.

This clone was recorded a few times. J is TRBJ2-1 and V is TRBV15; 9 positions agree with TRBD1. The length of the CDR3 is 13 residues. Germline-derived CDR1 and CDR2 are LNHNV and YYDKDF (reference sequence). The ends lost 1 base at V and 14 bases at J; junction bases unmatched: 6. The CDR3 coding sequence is TGTGCCACCAGCAGAGCCGAGGACAGGGGAGAGTTCTTC. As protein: CATSRAEDRGEFF.

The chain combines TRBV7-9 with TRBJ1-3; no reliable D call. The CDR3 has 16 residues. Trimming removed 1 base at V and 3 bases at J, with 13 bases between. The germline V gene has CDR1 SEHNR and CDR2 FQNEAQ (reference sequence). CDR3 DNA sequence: TGTGCCAGCAGCTTAGTAAGAGCGTCAGTTGGAAACACCATATATTTT. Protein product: CASSLVRASVGNTIYF.

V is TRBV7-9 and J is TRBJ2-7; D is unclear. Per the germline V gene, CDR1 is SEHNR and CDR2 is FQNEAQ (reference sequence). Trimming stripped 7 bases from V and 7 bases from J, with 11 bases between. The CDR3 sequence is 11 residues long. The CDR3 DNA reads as TGTGCCAGCACCGACGCGAGGGAGCAGTACTTC. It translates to CASTDAREQYF.

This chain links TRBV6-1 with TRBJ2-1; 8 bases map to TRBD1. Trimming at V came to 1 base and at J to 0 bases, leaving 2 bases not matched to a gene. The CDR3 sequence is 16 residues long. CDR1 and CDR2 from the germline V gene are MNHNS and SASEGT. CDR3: CASSEVGTGSYNEQFF. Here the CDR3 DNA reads TGTGCCAGCAGTGAAGTTGGGACAGGCTCCTACAATGAGCAGTTCTTC.